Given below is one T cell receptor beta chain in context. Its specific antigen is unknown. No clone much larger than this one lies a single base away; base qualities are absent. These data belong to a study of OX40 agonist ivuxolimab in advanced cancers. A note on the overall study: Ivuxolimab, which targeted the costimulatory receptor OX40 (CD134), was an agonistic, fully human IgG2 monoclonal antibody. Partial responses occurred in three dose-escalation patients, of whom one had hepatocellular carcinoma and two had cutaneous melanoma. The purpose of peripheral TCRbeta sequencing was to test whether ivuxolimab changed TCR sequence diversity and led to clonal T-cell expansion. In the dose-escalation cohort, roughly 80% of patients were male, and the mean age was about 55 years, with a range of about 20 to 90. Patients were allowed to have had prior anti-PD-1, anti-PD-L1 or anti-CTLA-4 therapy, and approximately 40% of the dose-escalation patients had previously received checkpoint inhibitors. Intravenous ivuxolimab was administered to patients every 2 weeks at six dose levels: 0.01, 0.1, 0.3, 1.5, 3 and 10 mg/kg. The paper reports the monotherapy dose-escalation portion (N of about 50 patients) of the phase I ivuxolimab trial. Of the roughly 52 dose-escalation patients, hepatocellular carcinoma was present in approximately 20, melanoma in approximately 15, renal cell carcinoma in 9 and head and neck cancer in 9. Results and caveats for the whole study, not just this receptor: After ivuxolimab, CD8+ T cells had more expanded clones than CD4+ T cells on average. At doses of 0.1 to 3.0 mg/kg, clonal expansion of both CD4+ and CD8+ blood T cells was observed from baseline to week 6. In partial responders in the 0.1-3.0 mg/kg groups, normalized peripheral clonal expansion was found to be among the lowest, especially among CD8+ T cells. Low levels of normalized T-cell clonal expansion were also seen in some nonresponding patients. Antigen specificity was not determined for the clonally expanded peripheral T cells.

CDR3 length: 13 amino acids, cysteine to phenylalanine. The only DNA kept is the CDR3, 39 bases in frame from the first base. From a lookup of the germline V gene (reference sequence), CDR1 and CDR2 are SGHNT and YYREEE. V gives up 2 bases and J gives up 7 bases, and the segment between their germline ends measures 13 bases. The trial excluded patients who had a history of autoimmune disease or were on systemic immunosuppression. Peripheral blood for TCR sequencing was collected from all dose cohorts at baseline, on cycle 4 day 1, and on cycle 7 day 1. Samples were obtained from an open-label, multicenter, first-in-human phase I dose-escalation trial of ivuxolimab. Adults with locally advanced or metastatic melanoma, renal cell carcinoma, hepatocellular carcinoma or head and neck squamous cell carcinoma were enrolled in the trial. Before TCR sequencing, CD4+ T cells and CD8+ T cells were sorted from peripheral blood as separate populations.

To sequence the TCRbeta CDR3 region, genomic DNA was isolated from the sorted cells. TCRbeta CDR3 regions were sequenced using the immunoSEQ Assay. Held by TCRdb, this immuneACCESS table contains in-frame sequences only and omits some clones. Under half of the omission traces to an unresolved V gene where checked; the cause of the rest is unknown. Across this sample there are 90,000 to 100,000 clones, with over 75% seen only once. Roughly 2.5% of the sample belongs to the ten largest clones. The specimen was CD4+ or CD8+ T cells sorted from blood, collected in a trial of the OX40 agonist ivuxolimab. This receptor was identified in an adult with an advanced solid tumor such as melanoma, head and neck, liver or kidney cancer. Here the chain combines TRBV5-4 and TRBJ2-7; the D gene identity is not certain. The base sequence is TGTGCCAGCAGCTTCAGATATCCTAGGGAGCAGTACTTC. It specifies CASSFRYPREQYF. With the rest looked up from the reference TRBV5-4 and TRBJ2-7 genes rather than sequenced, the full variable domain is ETGVTQSPTHLIKTRGQQVTLRCSSQSGHNTVSWYQQALGQGPQFIFQYYREEENGRGNFPPRFSGLQFPNYSSELNVNALELDDSALYLCASSFRYPREQYFGPGTRLTVT.